The sequence of this T cell receptor beta chain was determined in a study of blood T cell repertoires in COVID-19. Study as a whole: The cDNA or gDNA used as material had been derived from T cells, B-cell-depleted T cells, or PBMCs.

Profiled with immunoSEQ multiplex PCR; TCRdb holds only in-frame clones, not every one. The repertoire has some 72,000 clones, approximately 90% of them found once; the top ten carry 0.55% to 0.75%. Germline V CDR1 and CDR2: MDHEN, SYDVKM. V lost 6 bases and J lost 4; bases outside the gene matches: 8. The CDR3 is 14 residues long. This clonotype was sampled from a man aged 60-69 years with acute or convalescent COVID-19. V and J are TRBV28 and TRBJ2-7; TRBD1 matches at 8 bases. The sample taken for sequencing was peripheral blood. DNA of the CDR3: TGTGCCAGCAGCCAGGGGGCACTACGGTACGAGCAGTACTTC. It is translated as CASSQGALRYEQYF.